These T cell receptor beta chains were read from a single sample in a study of blood T cell repertoires in COVID-19. The method was immunoSEQ multiplex PCR; TCRdb's version includes in-frame clones alone and lacks a portion of them. The table lists about 73,000 clones, 70% to 80% of them singletons. Sequencing was carried out using peripheral blood. These receptors all come from a man between 70 and 80 years old with COVID-19, enrolled during active disease. Both conserved end residues are part of each CDR3. A D gene is named only where the DNA matches it firmly. For some rows the clone size is stated as once, few or many, or as a class when expanded; others skip it.

.	TRBJ2-7	TRBV28	.	TGTGCCAGCAGTCCCTCTGGGAGATACGAGCAGTACTTC	CASSPSGRYEQYF
TRBD1	TRBJ1-2	TRBV7-9	.	TGTGCCAGCAGCTCCCGGGACAGGGACTATGGCTACACCTTC	CASSSRDRDYGYTF
.	TRBJ1-5	TRBV12-3/TRBV12-4	.	TGTGCCAGCAGTTTAGGACAGAATCAGCCCCAGCATTTT	CASSLGQNQPQHF
.	TRBJ1-1	TRBV3-1/TRBV3-2	.	TGTGTAAGAAATTCGCGGGAAACTGAAGCTTTCTTT	CVRNSRETEAFF
.	TRBJ2-7	TRBV29-1	.	TGCAGCGTTGCCCCGGGGGGCAGTGGTTTATCCTACGAGCAGTACTTC	CSVAPGGSGLSYEQYF
.	TRBJ2-1	TRBV28	.	TGTGCCAGCAGCGCTCTAAGCAGCGGGCGGTACAATGAGCAGTTCTTC	CASSALSSGRYNEQFF
TRBD1	TRBJ1-5	TRBV6-6	.	TGTGCCAGCAGTTACCCTCCGGGACAGGGGCACCGGCCCCAGCATTTT	CASSYPPGQGHRPQHF
.	TRBJ1-6	TRBV14	.	TGTGCCAGCAGTAGGAGCTCCTATAATTCACCCCTCCACTTT	CASSRSSYNSPLHF
.	TRBJ1-4	TRBV5-1	few	TGCGCCAGCAGCTCGGACAGACTATCCGAAAAACTGTTTTTT	CASSSDRLSEKLFF
.	TRBJ1-3	TRBV7-9	.	TGTGCCAGTGATGGAGATGGAAACACCATATATTTT	CASDGDGNTIYF
.	TRBJ2-7	TRBV27	.	TGTGCCAGCGGAGCCGGGACACGGGCCTACGAGCAGTACTTC	CASGAGTRAYEQYF
.	TRBJ2-5	TRBV12-3/TRBV12-4	.	TGTGCCAGCAGGAGGGAGGTGTTGGCGACCCAGTACTTC	CASRREVLATQYF
.	TRBJ1-1	TRBV7-3	.	TGTGCCAGCAGCAACAGTAACACTGAAGCTTTCTTT	CASSNSNTEAFF
.	TRBJ2-7	TRBV28	.	TGTGCCAGCAGTCCCACAGGGCTTTACGAGCAGTACTTC	CASSPTGLYEQYF
.	TRBJ1-1	TRBV2	.	TGTGCCAGCAGTGTTGAGGGATTGAACACTGAAGCTTTCTTT	CASSVEGLNTEAFF
.	TRBJ2-2	TRBV19	.	TGTGCCAGTAGTATCCAGGGAATCCTTGTTGGGGCCGGGGAGCTGTTTTTT	CASSIQGILVGAGELFF
TRBD1	TRBJ1-1	TRBV11-1	.	TGTGCCAGCAGCTTATCGGGACAGATGAACACTGAAGCTTTCTTT	CASSLSGQMNTEAFF
.	TRBJ2-7	TRBV15	.	TGTGCCACCAGCAGAGATAGGAGTTACGAGCAGTACTTC	CATSRDRSYEQYF
TRBD1	TRBJ1-2	TRBV3-1/TRBV3-2	.	TGTGCCAGCAGCCAAGGAAGTGGGACAGGGGCCCGCTACACCTTC	CASSQGSGTGARYTF
TRBD1	TRBJ1-2	TRBV29-1	.	TGCAGCGTTGACGCAGGGGGCGGATATGGCTACACCTTC	CSVDAGGGYGYTF
.	TRBJ2-1	TRBV6-5	once	TGTGCCAGCGCCGGAACTAGCCCTTCTTGGGAGCAGTTCTTC	CASAGTSPSWEQFF
TRBD1	TRBJ1-1	TRBV18	.	TGTGCCAGCTCGGGACAGGGGGACACTGAAGCTTTCTTT	CASSGQGDTEAFF
TRBD2	TRBJ2-7	TRBV2	.	TGTGCCAGCAGTGACCCTAGCGGGAGTGACGAGCAGTACTTC	CASSDPSGSDEQYF
TRBD1	TRBJ2-5	TRBV11-1	.	TGTGCCAGCAGCTTAGCCGGACAGGGCGCTCGAGAGACCCAGTACTTC	CASSLAGQGARETQYF
.	TRBJ2-5	TRBV7-2	.	TGTGCCAGCAGGTCACGAAGGGGCCTGGACAAGCACCAAGAGACCCAGTACTTC	CASRSRRGLDKHQETQYF
.	TRBJ1-2	TRBV14	.	TGTGCCAGCAGCCAAGCCCACCGAGGCGGGCCTGGCTACACCTTC	CASSQAHRGGPGYTF
TRBD2	TRBJ2-1	TRBV5-4	.	TGTGCCAGCAGCAAACCTCCGGGACTAGCGGGTAATGAGCAGTTCTTC	CASSKPPGLAGNEQFF
TRBD1	TRBJ2-1	TRBV6-5	.	TGTGCCAGCAGTTTTTCGGACAGGGGGTCCAATGAGCAGTTCTTC	CASSFSDRGSNEQFF
TRBD1	TRBJ2-7	TRBV5-1	.	TGCGCCAGCAGCTTGGCCGTAGGGACAGGGGGCGGCGAGCAGTACTTC	CASSLAVGTGGGEQYF
.	TRBJ1-1	TRBV2	.	TGTGCCAGCAGTTCGGACAACTTGAACACTGAAGCTTTCTTT	CASSSDNLNTEAFF
.	TRBJ2-7	TRBV30	.	TGTGCCTGGGGTCACGGCGGCTACGAGCAGTACTTC	CAWGHGGYEQYF
TRBD1	TRBJ1-2	TRBV28	once	TGTGCCAGCAGTTCGACCCCGGGACAGGGCAATGGCTACACCTTC	CASSSTPGQGNGYTF
.	TRBJ1-2	TRBV19	.	TGTGCCAGTAGTAAACGGACAGTAGACTATGGCTACACCTTC	CASSKRTVDYGYTF
.	TRBJ2-3	TRBV4-1	few	TGCGCCAGCAGCCAAGATCGCGGGTTCAGAGATACGCAGTATTTT	CASSQDRGFRDTQYF
TRBD1	TRBJ1-2	TRBV7-3	.	TGTGCCAGCAGCAGGGGACAGGGGGCCAGTGGCTACACCTTC	CASSRGQGASGYTF
TRBD2	TRBJ2-2	TRBV27	.	TGTGCCAGCAGTCCCACCGGATGGAGCGGGAGGCGGTCCGGGGAGCTGTTTTTT	CASSPTGWSGRRSGELFF